Here is one TCR beta chain with its context. Its matching antigen is unknown. This record comes from a study of CD8+CD57+ T cells in acquired aplastic anemia. Germline lookup yields CDR1 DFQATT and CDR2 SNEGSKA (reference sequence). V lost 0 bases and J lost 4; bases outside the gene matches: 10. The CDR3 totals 16 residues. TCR beta VDJ and CDR3 profiles were obtained from a genomic DNA template. MiXCR was run by TCRdb on the reads, yielding one entry per CDR3 protein. The data contain 200,000 to 250,000 distinct CDR3 sequences, approximately 60% of them singletons. Study-wide results and caveats: CD8+ Simpson's diversity showed no significant patient-control difference.

The origin of this receptor is a human donor in good health. The chain is built from TRBV20-1 and TRBJ2-3; TRBD1 agrees at 7 bases. Specimen: sorted CD4+, CD8+, or CD8+CD57+ T cells (not recorded which) from PBMCs. For the CDR3, the DNA is TGCAGTGCTAGAGATCGTCCAGGGGGATCGTCAGATACGCAGTATTTT. Translation gives CSARDRPGGSSDTQYF.